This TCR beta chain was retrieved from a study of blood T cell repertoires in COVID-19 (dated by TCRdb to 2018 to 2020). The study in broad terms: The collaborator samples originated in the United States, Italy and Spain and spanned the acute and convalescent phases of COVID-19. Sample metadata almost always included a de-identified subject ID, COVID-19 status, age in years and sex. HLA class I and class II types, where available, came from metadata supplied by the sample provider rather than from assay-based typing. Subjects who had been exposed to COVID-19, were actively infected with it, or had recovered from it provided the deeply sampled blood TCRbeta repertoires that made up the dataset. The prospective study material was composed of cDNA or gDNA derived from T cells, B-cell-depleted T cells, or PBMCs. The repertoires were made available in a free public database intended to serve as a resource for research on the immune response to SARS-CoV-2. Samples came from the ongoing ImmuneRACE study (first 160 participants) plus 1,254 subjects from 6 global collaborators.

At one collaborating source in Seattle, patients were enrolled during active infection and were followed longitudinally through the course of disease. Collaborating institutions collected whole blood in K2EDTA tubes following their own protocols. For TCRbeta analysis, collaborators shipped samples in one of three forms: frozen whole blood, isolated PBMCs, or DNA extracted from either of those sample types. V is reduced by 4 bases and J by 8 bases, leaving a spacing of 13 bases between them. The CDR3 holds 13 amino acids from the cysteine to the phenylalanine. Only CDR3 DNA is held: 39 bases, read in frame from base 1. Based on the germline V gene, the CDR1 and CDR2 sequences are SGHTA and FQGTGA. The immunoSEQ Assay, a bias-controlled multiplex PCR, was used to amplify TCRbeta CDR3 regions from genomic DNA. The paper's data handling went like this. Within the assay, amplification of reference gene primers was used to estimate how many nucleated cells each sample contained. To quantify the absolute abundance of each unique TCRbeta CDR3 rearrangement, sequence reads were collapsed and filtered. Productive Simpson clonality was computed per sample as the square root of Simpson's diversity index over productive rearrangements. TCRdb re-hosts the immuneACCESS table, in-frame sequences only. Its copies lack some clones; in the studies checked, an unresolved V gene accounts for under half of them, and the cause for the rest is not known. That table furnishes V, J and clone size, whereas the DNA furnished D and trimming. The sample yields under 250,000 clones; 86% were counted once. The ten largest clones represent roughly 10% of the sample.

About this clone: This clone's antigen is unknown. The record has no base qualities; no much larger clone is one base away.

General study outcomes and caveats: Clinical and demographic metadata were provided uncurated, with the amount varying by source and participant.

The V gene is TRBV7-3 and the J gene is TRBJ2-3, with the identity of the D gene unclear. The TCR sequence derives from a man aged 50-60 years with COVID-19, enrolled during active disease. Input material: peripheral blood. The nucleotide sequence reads TGTGCCAGCAGCTCAGAGGCTACGGGTACGCAGTATTTT. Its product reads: CASSSEATGTQYF.